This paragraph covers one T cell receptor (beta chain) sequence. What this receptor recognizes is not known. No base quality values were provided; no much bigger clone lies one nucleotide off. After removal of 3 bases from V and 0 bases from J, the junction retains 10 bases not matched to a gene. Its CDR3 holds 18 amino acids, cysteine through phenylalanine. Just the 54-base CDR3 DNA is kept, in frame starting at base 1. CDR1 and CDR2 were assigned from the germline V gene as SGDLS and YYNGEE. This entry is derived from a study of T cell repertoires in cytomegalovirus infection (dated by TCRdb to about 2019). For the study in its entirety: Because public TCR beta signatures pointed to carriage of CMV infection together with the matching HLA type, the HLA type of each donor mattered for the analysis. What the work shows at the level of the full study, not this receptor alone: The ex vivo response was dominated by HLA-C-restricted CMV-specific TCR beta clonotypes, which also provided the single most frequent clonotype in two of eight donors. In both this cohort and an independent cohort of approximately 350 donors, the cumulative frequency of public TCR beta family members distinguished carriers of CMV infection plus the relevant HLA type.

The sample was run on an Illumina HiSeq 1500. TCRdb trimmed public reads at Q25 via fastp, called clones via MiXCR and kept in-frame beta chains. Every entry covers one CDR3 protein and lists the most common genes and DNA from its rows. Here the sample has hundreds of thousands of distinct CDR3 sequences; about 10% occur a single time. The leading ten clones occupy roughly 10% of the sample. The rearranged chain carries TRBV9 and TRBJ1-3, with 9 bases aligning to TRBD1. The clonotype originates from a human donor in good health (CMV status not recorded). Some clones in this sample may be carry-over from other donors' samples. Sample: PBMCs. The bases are TGTGCCAGCAGCGCCCATCTACAGGGGGCGAACTCTGGAAACACCATATATTTT. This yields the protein CASSAHLQGANSGNTIYF.